The 4 T cell receptor beta chains presented below share a single source sample, sequenced in a study of cytomegalovirus exposure and HLA in healthy donors. PCR primers comprised 60 Vbeta and 13 Jbeta primers. Assay: immunoSEQ multiplex PCR; the TCRdb copy retains only in-frame clones and omits some. The data contain a few hundred thousand clones, 84% of them singletons. Input material: PBMCs. The receptors originated from a woman in her thirties or forties in good health and CMV-seropositive.

The CDR3 loop reads CASSQERLAEQFF. As DNA, the CDR3 is TGCGCCAGCAGCCAAGAGCGGCTAGCGGAGCAGTTCTTC. The V call is TRBV4-3, the J call TRBJ2-1; possible D gene TRBD2, 6 bases. Trimming took 0 bases from V and 10 from J, leaving 10 bases between them. CDR1 is LGHNA and CDR2 is YSLEER in the germline V gene. This CDR3 has 13 residues.

The V gene is TRBV6-5, the J gene TRBJ1-4; D ambiguous. V gave up 0 bases and J gave up 8 bases, with 13 bases separating them. Germline V gene data show CDR1 as MNHEY and CDR2 as SVGAGI. The CDR3 is 15 amino acids. The CDR3 nucleotides are TGTGCCAGCAGTTACTCTGGTGCCCTCGGGGAAAAACTGTTTTTT. Encoded protein: CASSYSGALGEKLFF.

The chain links TRBV4-3 to TRBJ2-7; D perhaps matches TRBD2 (6 bases). Germline CDR1 reads LGHNA; CDR2 reads YSLEER. The CDR3 covers 13 residues. V was clipped by 4 bases and J by 4 bases, with 11 bases between them. The CDR3 region has the DNA TGCGCCAGCAGCCGGGACTCTGCTTACGAGCAGTACTTC. Residues: CASSRDSAYEQYF.

CDR3 in amino acids: CASSLGQDQETQYF. The CDR3 bases are TGCGCCAGCAGCTTGGGACAGGACCAAGAGACCCAGTACTTC. This sequence joins TRBV5-1 and TRBJ2-5, with TRBD1 as a possible D gene (6 bases). V was cut by 0 bases and J by 0 bases, with 6 bases left in between. Looked up from germline, CDR1 is SGHRS and CDR2 is YFSETQ. The CDR3 has 14 amino acids.